The 24 T cell receptor beta chains listed next were all sequenced from one sample in a study of OX40 agonist ivuxolimab in advanced cancers. Sequencing was performed with immunoSEQ multiplex PCR; in TCRdb, only in-frame clones are kept and a portion is missing. This table holds approximately 92,000 clones, approximately 84% found once. The sequencing used CD4+ or CD8+ T cells sorted from blood, collected in a trial of the OX40 agonist ivuxolimab. The receptor source for this set is an adult with an advanced solid tumor such as melanoma, head and neck, liver or kidney cancer.

The chain is built from TRBV6-1 and TRBJ2-7; the match to TRBD1 covers 7 bases. Looked up from germline, CDR1 is MNHNS and CDR2 is SASEGT. This CDR3 contains 17 residues. Germline trimming cut 2 bases from V and 0 bases from J; bases unmatched to any gene: 10. The CDR3 DNA sequence: TGTGCCAGCAGTGAAAATTCACAGGGGTTCTTCTCCTACGAGCAGTACTTC. Residues: CASSENSQGFFSYEQYF.

The chain uses TRBV9 and TRBJ1-1, with D unresolved. The germline gives CDR1 SGDLS, CDR2 YYNGEE. The CDR3 length is 14 residues. The V gene lost 2 bases and the J gene lost 5 bases, with 13 bases spanning the gap. Here the CDR3 reads CASSVVPSGTEAFF. CDR3 DNA: TGTGCCAGCAGCGTGGTTCCCTCGGGAACTGAAGCTTTCTTT.

The chain combines TRBV11-2 with TRBJ1-3, with no clear D. This CDR3 region has 16 residues. Trimming removed 2 bases from V and 0 bases from J, with 11 bases in between. The germline gives CDR1 SGHAT, CDR2 FQNNGV. The CDR3 DNA sequence: TGTGCCAGCAGCTTAATACGGGCAGGCTCTGGAAACACCATATATTTT. Encoded protein: CASSLIRAGSGNTIYF.

This clone appeared a single time. The CDR3 spells CASSRKTDRVNTEAFF. The CDR3 DNA reads as TGTGCCAGCTCACGAAAAACGGACAGGGTGAACACTGAAGCTTTCTTT. The gene calls are TRBV18 and TRBJ1-1; 8 bases fit TRBD1. V lost 4 bases and J lost 0; bases outside the gene matches: 7. The CDR3 has 16 amino acids. Germline V gives CDR1 KGHSH, CDR2 LQKENI. Drawing the rest from reference TRBV18 and TRBJ1-1, the complete variable domain is NAGVMQNPRHLVRRRGQEARLRCSPMKGHSHVYWYRQLPEEGLKFMVYLQKENIIDESGMPKERFSAEFPKEGPSILRIQQVVRGDSAAYFCASSRKTDRVNTEAFFGQGTRLTVV.

The rearrangement links TRBV6-6 to TRBJ1-1, with TRBD1 as a possible D gene (6 bases). The CDR3 totals 16 residues. V dropped 7 bases and J dropped 3 bases, with 21 bases sitting between them. The germline CDR1 and CDR2 sequences are MNHNY and SVGAGI (reference sequence). In nucleotides, the CDR3 is TGTGCCAGCACCTCAATCGGGAGGGGGTCGGACACTGAAGCTTTCTTT. Protein sequence: CASTSIGRGSDTEAFF.

CDR3 bases: TGTGCCAGCACCTTTTCGGGGGCTACCTACAATGAGCAGTTCTTC. As protein: CASTFSGATYNEQFF. The rearrangement uses TRBV27 and TRBJ2-1, with D perhaps assigned TRBD1 or TRBD2 (6 bases each). CDR3 size: 15 residues. CDR1 and CDR2 (germline): MNHEY, SMNVEV (reference sequence). V was cut by 7 bases and J by 2 bases, with 15 bases left in between.

The chain recombines TRBV7-2 with TRBJ1-2; D not resolved. Germline V gene lookup returns CDR1 SGHTA and CDR2 FQGNSA. The CDR3 is 13 amino acids. The ends were cut back, 3 bases at V and 0 bases at J, with 5 bases in the middle. The CDR3 nucleotides read TGTGCCAGCAGCTTGCGAGCTAACTATGGCTACACCTTC. Translation gives CASSLRANYGYTF.

The genes are TRBV5-1 and TRBJ1-4; perhaps TRBD1 as D (5 bases). V was shortened by 1 base and J by 6 bases, with 13 bases between the two germline ends. The CDR3 consists of 15 residues. Germline V gives CDR1 SGHRS, CDR2 YFSETQ. The CDR3 protein is CASSLMGRGDEKLFF. For the CDR3, the DNA is TGCGCCAGCAGCTTGATGGGCAGAGGGGATGAAAAACTGTTTTTT.

The CDR3 region is CASSLGGGEYGYTF. CDR3 bases: TGCGCCAGCAGCTTGGGAGGGGGCGAGTATGGCTACACCTTC. V usage is TRBV5-1 and J usage is TRBJ1-2, with TRBD1 matching 7 bases. Germline CDR1 reads SGHRS; CDR2 reads YFSETQ. This CDR3 contains 14 residues. J was trimmed by 5 bases and V by 0 bases; bases with no gene match: 4.

This clone was recorded a few times. The chain couples TRBV5-6 to TRBJ1-4, with D uncertain. The CDR3 length is 14 residues. Germline CDR1 and CDR2: SGHDT and YYEEEE. Trimming took 5 bases from V and 4 from J, leaving 12 bases between them. The CDR3: CASRSQSNNEKLFF. The CDR3 coding sequence is TGTGCCAGCAGGTCACAGTCGAATAATGAAAAACTGTTTTTT.

V and J are TRBV6-5 and TRBJ1-1, with TRBD1 matching 7 bases. Germline V gene sequence: CDR1 MNHEY, CDR2 SVGAGI. This CDR3 is built from 15 residues. J gave up 0 bases and V 3 bases, and 4 bases lay outside the gene matches. The CDR3 DNA is TGTGCCAGCAGTTATACAGGGGAGTTGAACACTGAAGCTTTCTTT. Translated: CASSYTGELNTEAFF.

CDR3 nucleotides: TGTGCCAGCTCACCTATGTCCCCTTCTGGGGCCAACGTCCTGACTTTC. It is translated as CASSPMSPSGANVLTF. The chain links TRBV18 to TRBJ2-6, with unresolved D. Trimming took 3 bases from V and 1 from J, leaving 10 bases between them. There are 16 residues in the CDR3. The germline V gene encodes CDR1 KGHSH and CDR2 LQKENI. Full variable domain (outside the CDR3, taken from reference TRBV18 and TRBJ2-6): NAGVMQNPRHLVRRRGQEARLRCSPMKGHSHVYWYRQLPEEGLKFMVYLQKENIIDESGMPKERFSAEFPKEGPSILRIQQVVRGDSAAYFCASSPMSPSGANVLTFGAGSRLTVL.

This chain uses TRBV7-8 with TRBJ2-3, with 16 bases identical to TRBD2. CDR1 is SGHVS and CDR2 is FQNEAQ in the germline V gene. V shed 0 bases, J shed 10 bases, and the junction held 4 bases outside the gene matches. CDR3 length equals 16 residues. The CDR3 coding sequence is TGTGCCAGCAGCTTAGCGGGACTAGCGGGGGGGGGTCCGCAGTATTTT. This encodes CASSLAGLAGGGPQYF. The variable domain in full, completed from reference TRBV7-8 and TRBJ2-3, reads GAGVSQSPRYKVAKRGQDVALRCDPISGHVSLFWYQQALGQGPEFLTYFQNEAQLDKSGLPSDRFFAERPEGSVSTLKIQRTQQEDSAVYLCASSLAGLAGGGPQYFGPGTRLTVL.

This clone showed up just once. The V call is TRBV6-6, the J call TRBJ2-1, with 8 bases identical to TRBD1. The germline V gene encodes CDR1 MNHNY and CDR2 SVGAGI (reference sequence). The CDR3 has 15 amino acids. The J segment lost 6 bases and the V segment lost 5 bases, leaving 9 bases of the junction unmatched. The CDR3 DNA is TGTGCCAGCAGTCTGACAGGGGTTGGGAGCAATGAGCAGTTCTTC. Its protein is CASSLTGVGSNEQFF.

The chain combines TRBV12-5 with TRBJ2-7, with TRBD2 identical over 8 bases. The CDR3 spans 14 residues. V lost 3 bases, J lost 1 base, and 2 bases stayed unmatched. CDR1 is LGHNT and CDR2 is FRNRAP in the germline V gene. The CDR3 here is CASGLIAGSYEQYF. DNA of the CDR3: TGTGCTAGTGGTTTAATAGCGGGGTCCTACGAGCAGTACTTC.

V gene TRBV10-3 combines with J gene TRBJ2-7; TRBD1 might be the D (5 bases). CDR1 is ENHRY, CDR2 SYGVKD, per germline. The CDR3 runs to 14 residues. The V end was cut by 6 bases, the J end by 2 bases, with 14 bases between. The CDR3 DNA follows: TGTGCCATCAGGCCATGGCAGGGCACCTACGAGCAGTACTTC. Amino acids: CAIRPWQGTYEQYF.

The rearrangement uses TRBV13 and TRBJ2-5; 7 positions match TRBD1. CDR1 is PRHDT and CDR2 is FYEKMQ in the germline V gene (reference sequence). The CDR3 contains 15 residues. V shed 3 bases and J 5 bases; nucleotides not matched to a gene: 9. This CDR3 reads CASSLRGQVMETQYF. The CDR3 DNA sequence: TGTGCCAGCAGCTTGAGGGGGCAGGTTATGGAGACCCAGTACTTC.

V is TRBV29-1 and J is TRBJ2-3; a weak D match, TRBD2 (5 bases). Deletions cut 3 bases from V and 15 bases from J, with 10 bases between. The germline gives CDR1 SQVTM, CDR2 ANQGSEA. This CDR3 is 9 amino acids long. The CDR3 sequence is CSVDSGKYF. DNA for the CDR3: TGCAGCGTTGATTCGGGGAAATATTTT.

J is TRBJ2-7 and V is TRBV30; D is possibly TRBD1 (6 bases). The V gene lost 2 bases and the J gene lost 1 base, with 9 bases spanning the gap. This CDR3 comprises 13 residues. Germline CDR1 and CDR2: GTSNPN and SVGIG (reference sequence). CDR3 DNA: TGTGCCTGGAGTCCTGGACAGTCCTACGAGCAGTACTTC. Protein: CAWSPGQSYEQYF.

This clone was seen just once. The chain recombines TRBV6-5 with TRBJ1-4; possible D gene TRBD1, 6 bases. Per germline, CDR1 MNHEY and CDR2 SVGAGI. The V gene lost 2 bases and the J gene lost 6 bases, with 10 bases spanning the gap. CDR3 length: 14 residues. CDR3 nucleotide sequence: TGTGCCAGCAGTTACGACAGGTCTCATGAAAAACTGTTTTTT. Protein sequence: CASSYDRSHEKLFF.

This clone was seen more than once but under ten times. The chain couples TRBV27 to TRBJ1-6, with a tentative D call TRBD1 (5 bases). Germline lookup yields CDR1 MNHEY and CDR2 SMNVEV (reference sequence). V lost 0 bases to trimming and J lost 12 bases, with 6 bases between them. This CDR3 is 12 amino acids long. The CDR3 is CASSLSGEPLHF. CDR3 bases: TGTGCCAGCAGTTTATCAGGGGAACCCCTCCACTTT.

The gene calls are TRBV5-1 and TRBJ2-5; a weak D match, TRBD1 (6 bases). Looked up from germline, CDR1 is SGHRS and CDR2 is YFSETQ. The V gene lost 3 bases and the J gene lost 4 bases, with 13 bases spanning the gap. This CDR3 spans 14 amino acids. The CDR3 loop reads CASSSQGTGETQYF. In DNA form, the CDR3 reads TGCGCCAGCAGCTCCCAGGGGACGGGAGAGACCCAGTACTTC.

This clone has just one count. This chain links TRBV4-2 with TRBJ2-3, with a possible D match to TRBD2 (6 bases). CDR1 and CDR2 from the germline V gene are LGHNA and YNFKEQ. The CDR3 runs to 16 residues. Trimming removed 0 bases at V and 3 bases at J, with 13 bases between. The CDR3 DNA follows: TGTGCCAGCAGCCAAGAAGGTGGTCGGGGGACAGATACGCAGTATTTT. Its translation is CASSQEGGRGTDTQYF.

The V gene is TRBV7-8, the J gene TRBJ1-2; the match to TRBD1 covers 7 bases. With 2 bases clipped from V and 4 bases from J, the junction kept 10 bases outside the gene matches. The CDR3 is 16 residues long. Germline loops: CDR1 SGHVS, CDR2 FQNEAQ. The CDR3 nucleotides are TGTGCCAGCAGCTTAACCCTCACAGGGGTTGCCTATGGCTACACCTTC. Its protein product is CASSLTLTGVAYGYTF.